This T cell receptor beta chain is from a study of cytomegalovirus exposure and HLA in healthy donors (TCRdb year 2017). With respect to the entire study: In an earlier analysis of under 750 of the donors, under 300 Gb of sequence data and 95 million to 130 million unique TCR beta sequences from roughly 190 million T cells were reported. An early release covering about 600 HLA-typed donors comprised 250 to 350 gigabases of sequencing data and around 86 million unique TCR sequences. Of the roughly 400 genotyped donors, 80% to 90% were placed in the genetic ancestry cluster associated with self-reported Caucasian donors. The study aimed to test whether signatures of past pathogen exposure could be identified by cataloging public T cell receptors. The T cell repertoires of around 730 subjects were profiled by immunosequencing and related to cytomegalovirus serostatus. Along with the roughly 670-subject first cohort, a separate validation cohort of over a hundred different subjects was used. The study combined high-throughput TCR immunosequencing, statistical association of individual TCRs with disease status, and machine learning to predict cytomegalovirus infection status. In a later analysis, previously published TCR beta repertoires from several hundred donors were re-analyzed and high-resolution HLA genotyping was added so that TCR occurrence patterns could be studied. In the later analysis, no new phenotypic data were used to find candidate immune exposures; instead, reliance was placed on TCR beta sequences and their occurrence across donors. An earlier analysis of approximately 630 of the donors applied high-throughput TCR beta sequencing to assess whether each TCR beta V gene segment acted as functional or pseudogenic. Donor age, sex, ethnicity and CMV serostatus were compiled alongside the repertoire data. A later genetic analysis took genome-wide SNP genotypes for about three fifths of the roughly 670 donors and used that subset as a discovery cohort. Every repertoire in the discovery cohort had been generated on one and the same sequencing platform. Both class I and class II loci were covered by HLA typing, at four-digit resolution. The number of typed donors differed by locus: about 629-630 for A, B, C, DRB1 and DQB1; about 520 for DQA1; over 600 for DPA1; and roughly 450 for DPB1. Roughly 5 DR-DQ haplotypes were handled as single units for association and clustering, since linkage in the cohort was strong. Across roughly 420 genotyped donors of the cohort, an average of 235,054 unique TCR beta nucleotide sequences per donor were sequenced, and 15% to 20% of those sequences were non-productive.

Library prep was done by the immunoSEQ multiplex PCR assay. The multiplex PCR relied on a mix of 60 forward primers for TCR Vbeta segments and 13 reverse primers for TCR Jbeta segments. A multiplex PCR assay on genomic DNA amplified the CDR3 region of rearranged TCR beta genes. The Illumina HiSeq System was used to sequence the amplified TCR beta libraries as 87-base-pair reads. The original pipeline was this. Across the 700 or so repertoires, a later analysis counted tens of millions of unique TCR beta chains, roughly 11 million of which were shared by at least two donors. Raw reads were error-corrected and collapsed into unique sequences with a nearest-neighbor algorithm that merged closely related sequences to remove PCR and sequencing errors. V, D and J gene segments were assigned by aligning CDR3 sequences to IMGT reference sequences. For a sequence to be retained, a match of at least six nucleotides to both a V gene segment and a J gene segment was required. Rearrangements were called productive when the CDR3 lacked stop codons and stayed in frame with V and J; all others were non-productive. Following IMGT convention, CDR3 was defined as the stretch from the second conserved V-encoded cysteine up to the conserved J-encoded phenylalanine. The earlier analysis of about 500 of the donors excluded sequences that lacked an unambiguous match to a single V gene segment. In an earlier analysis of about 590 of the donors, a V segment was called functional when productive rearrangements were above 56.7%, and segregating when the standard deviation between donors exceeded 5%. To diagnose cytomegalovirus status from the catalog of TCR beta chain sequences, a statistical classification framework was built. A later analysis assigned V and J genes by comparing TCR nucleotide sequences with IMGT/GENE-DB human TR gene sequences. The TCRdist pipeline was used in a later analysis to assign CDR3 sequences and most-parsimonious VDJ recombination scenarios. In a later analysis, each TCR beta chain was defined by its CDR3 amino acid sequence together with its V-gene family, and reads lacking a unique V-gene family were excluded. In a later analysis, approximately 640 highly shared, low-generation-probability nucleotide sequences were removed to address suspected cross-contamination and a sequencing artifact. A later analysis calculated a clonal expansion index for each public chain from normalized within-repertoire ranks of inferred template counts. A later analysis computed generation probabilities with a VDJ recombination model fitted to out-of-frame rearrangements, and checked the results against IGoR. A later analysis scored TCR-TCR, TCR-HLA and TCR-CMV co-occurrence with hypergeometric tests, applying a repertoire-size bias correction to TCR pairs. False discovery rates were estimated in a later analysis by permuting HLA or CMV assignments 20 times. In a later analysis, co-occurring TCRs were grouped with DBSCAN, and TCRdist sequence similarity was added when clustering was performed within HLA-allele-positive subsets. Repertoires with fewer than 30,000 or more than 120,000 public chains, plus five repertoires with anomalous nucleotide sharing, were excluded from co-occurrence clustering. TCRdb re-hosts the immuneACCESS table, in-frame sequences only. Its copies lack some clones; in the studies checked, an unresolved V gene accounts for under half of them, and the cause for the rest is not known. V and J calls plus clone size are reproduced from that table; the DNA served to infer D and trimming. This sample has about 140,000 clones in its table, and around 65% of those were observed once. The ten top clones hold under 7.5% of the sample.

The cohort comprised some 730 healthy bone marrow donors. Cohort members were all nominally healthy when sampled, although unrecorded immune exposures were likely present. The donor was CMV seronegative and was included in the group of around 320 seronegative cohort members. Every donor gave a peripheral blood sample, and the peripheral blood mononuclear cells from that sample were used for TCR beta sequencing. The Qiagen DNeasy Blood Extraction Kit was used to extract genomic DNA from the blood cell samples. This clone has only a few counts. Its binding antigen is unknown. One base away there is no much larger clone; base qualities are not given. What the work shows at the level of the full study, not this receptor alone: Most CMV-associated TCR beta chains appeared to be HLA-restricted in a later analysis, and the HLA associations seemed to be driven largely by CMV exposure. Over 15 rarely observed V segments, including chromosome 9 orphons, were excluded from the earlier analysis of a few hundred of the donors because counts were too low. In an earlier analysis of about 540 of the donors, most TCR beta V segments were observed in productive rearrangements about 87% or about 30% of the time, broadly matching IMGT annotations. In a later genetic analysis, fewer N-insertions in productive TCRs were reported among donors in an Asian-associated ancestry cluster than the approximately 630-donor mean. Because the 87-base-pair reads could not distinguish some IMGT-functional V segments, including TRBV6-2 and TRBV6-3, those segments were excluded. The sequencing pipeline was judged likely to have produced a cluster of highly shared sequence variants as a technical artifact. A later analysis associated 16,951 TCR beta sequences with specific HLA alleles at a false discovery rate of 0.05. According to a later analysis, TCR association rates differed among HLA loci, with DRB1 alleles showing the most associated TCRs and HLA-C alleles showing the fewest. HLA typing was unavailable for some donors at each locus, so association tests used only the typed subset. In the study, approximately 160 TCR beta chains were listed as associated with cytomegalovirus. Compared with equally common non-associated chains, HLA-associated TCR beta chains in a later analysis were more clonally expanded and had lower generation probabilities. Immune exposure information for the cohort was limited to CMV serostatus. According to the authors, the approach could potentially be generalized to other disease states and immunological phenotypes. A later analysis reported that several top co-occurrence clusters appeared linked to parvovirus B19, influenza, CMV and Epstein-Barr virus. Presence/absence analyses assumed roughly uniform sequencing depth across donors, an assumption that may not hold. In a later genetic analysis, a missense DCLRE1C variant was associated with V-gene and J-gene trimming of TCR beta chains, and the association was replicated in an independent cohort. The classifier was reported to diagnose cytomegalovirus status with high specificity and sensitivity in both the original cohort and the validation cohort. When HLA alleles, especially DR and DQ, strongly co-occurred, attributing TCR associations to individual alleles was difficult. Correlated functional status among segregating V segments might be attributable to linkage disequilibrium, but an unknown experimental factor could not be ruled out. Most TCR sequences were seen in very few donors, while some public TCRs were found in many individuals. A further reported finding was that TCR beta sequences accurately predicted the HLA-A and HLA-B alleles for most subjects in the first cohort. Three of the identified cytomegalovirus-associated TCR beta chains were confirmed in vitro to be specific for cytomegalovirus antigens. Only TCR beta chains were sequenced in this cohort, and the absence of alpha or paired-chain data limited detectable features.

The germline V gene encodes CDR1 MNHEY and CDR2 SMNVEV (reference sequence). Measured from the cysteine to the phenylalanine, the CDR3 is 15 residues long. This entry keeps only the CDR3 DNA: 45 bases, framed from base 1. Trimming costs V 4 bases and J 5 bases, and their ends lie 18 bases apart. Input material: PBMCs. The clonotype was recovered from a woman in her sixties or seventies in good health and CMV-seronegative. The chain couples TRBV27 to TRBJ2-7, with no confidently assigned D gene. Read as DNA, the sequence is TGTGCCAGCAGTTCCCAAGTCGCCGGGTCCAACGAGCAGTACTTC. Its coded protein is CASSSQVAGSNEQYF.